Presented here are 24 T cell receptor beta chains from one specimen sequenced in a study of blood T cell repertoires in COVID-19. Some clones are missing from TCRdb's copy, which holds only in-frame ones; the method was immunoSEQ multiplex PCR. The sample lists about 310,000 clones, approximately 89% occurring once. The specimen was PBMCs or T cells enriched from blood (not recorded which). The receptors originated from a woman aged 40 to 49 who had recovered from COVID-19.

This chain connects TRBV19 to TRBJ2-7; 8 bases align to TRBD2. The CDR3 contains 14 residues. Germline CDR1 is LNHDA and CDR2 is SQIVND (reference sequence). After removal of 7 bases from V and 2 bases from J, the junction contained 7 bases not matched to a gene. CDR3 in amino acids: CASKTTAGAYEQYF. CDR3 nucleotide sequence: TGTGCCAGTAAAACGACAGCGGGAGCCTACGAGCAGTACTTC. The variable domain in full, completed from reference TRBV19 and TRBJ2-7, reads DGGITQSPKYLFRKEGQNVTLSCEQNLNHDAMYWYRQDPGQGLRLIYYSQIVNDFQKGDIAEGYSVSREKKESFPLTVTSAQKNPTAFYLCASKTTAGAYEQYFGPGTRLTVT.

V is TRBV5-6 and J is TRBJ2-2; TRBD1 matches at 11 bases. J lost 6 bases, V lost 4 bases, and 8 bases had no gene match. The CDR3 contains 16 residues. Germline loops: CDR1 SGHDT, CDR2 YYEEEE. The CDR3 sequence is CASSNAGTGGPGELFF. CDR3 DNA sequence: TGTGCCAGCAGCAATGCCGGGACAGGGGGACCCGGGGAGCTGTTTTTT.

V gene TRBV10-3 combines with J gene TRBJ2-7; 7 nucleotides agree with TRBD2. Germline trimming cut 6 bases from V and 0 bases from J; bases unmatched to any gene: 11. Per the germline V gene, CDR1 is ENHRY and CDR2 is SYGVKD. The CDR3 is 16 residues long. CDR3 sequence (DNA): TGTGCCATCAGAAAAACCCCACTAGCGAACTCCTACGAGCAGTACTTC. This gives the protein CAIRKTPLANSYEQYF.

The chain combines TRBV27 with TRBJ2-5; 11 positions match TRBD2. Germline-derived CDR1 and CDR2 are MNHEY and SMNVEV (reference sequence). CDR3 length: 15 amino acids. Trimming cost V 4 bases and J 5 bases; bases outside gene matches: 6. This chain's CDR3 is CASSSLAGGGETQYF. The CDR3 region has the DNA TGTGCCAGCAGTTCCCTAGCGGGGGGCGGGGAGACCCAGTACTTC.

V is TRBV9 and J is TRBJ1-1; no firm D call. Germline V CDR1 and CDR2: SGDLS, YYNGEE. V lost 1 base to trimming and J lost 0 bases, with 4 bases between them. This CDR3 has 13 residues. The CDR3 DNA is TGTGCCAGCAGCGTAAGCGTGAACACTGAAGCTTTCTTT. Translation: CASSVSVNTEAFF.

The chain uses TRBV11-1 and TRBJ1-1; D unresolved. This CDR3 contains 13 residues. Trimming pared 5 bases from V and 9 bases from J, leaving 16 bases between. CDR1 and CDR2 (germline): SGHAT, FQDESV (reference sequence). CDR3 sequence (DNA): TGTGCCAGCAGCCCTGCGGTAGGTGAAAAAGCTTTCTTT. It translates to CASSPAVGEKAFF.

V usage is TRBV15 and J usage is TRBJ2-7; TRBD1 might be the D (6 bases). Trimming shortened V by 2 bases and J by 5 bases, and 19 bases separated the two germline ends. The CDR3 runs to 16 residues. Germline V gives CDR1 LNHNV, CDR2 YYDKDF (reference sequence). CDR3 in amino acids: CATSRREGAGANEQYF. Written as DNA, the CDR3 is TGTGCCACCAGCAGAAGAGAAGGGGCAGGGGCCAACGAGCAGTACTTC.

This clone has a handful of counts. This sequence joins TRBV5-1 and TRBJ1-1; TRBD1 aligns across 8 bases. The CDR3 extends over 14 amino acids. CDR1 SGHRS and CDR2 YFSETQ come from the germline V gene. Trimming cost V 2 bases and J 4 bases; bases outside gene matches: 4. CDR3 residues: CASSFQGAGTEAFF. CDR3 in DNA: TGCGCCAGCAGCTTTCAGGGGGCAGGCACTGAAGCTTTCTTT.

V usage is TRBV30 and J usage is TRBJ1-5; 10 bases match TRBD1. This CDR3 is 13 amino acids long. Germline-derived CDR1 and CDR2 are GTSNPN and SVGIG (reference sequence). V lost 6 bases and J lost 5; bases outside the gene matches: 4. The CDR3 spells CACGQGGDQPQHF. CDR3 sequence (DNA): TGTGCCTGCGGACAGGGGGGCGATCAGCCCCAGCATTTT.

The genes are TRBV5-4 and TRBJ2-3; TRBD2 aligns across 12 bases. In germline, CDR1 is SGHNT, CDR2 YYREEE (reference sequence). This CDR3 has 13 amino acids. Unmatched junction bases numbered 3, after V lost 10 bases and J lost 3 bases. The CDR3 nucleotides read TGTGCCTCCCTAGCGGGGGGGACAGATACGCAGTATTTT. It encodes CASLAGGTDTQYF.

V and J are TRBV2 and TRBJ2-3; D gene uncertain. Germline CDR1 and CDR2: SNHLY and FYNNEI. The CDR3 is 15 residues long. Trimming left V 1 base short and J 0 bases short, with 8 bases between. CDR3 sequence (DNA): TGTGCCAGCAGTGAAGGCAGGCCTAGCACAGATACGCAGTATTTT. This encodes CASSEGRPSTDTQYF.

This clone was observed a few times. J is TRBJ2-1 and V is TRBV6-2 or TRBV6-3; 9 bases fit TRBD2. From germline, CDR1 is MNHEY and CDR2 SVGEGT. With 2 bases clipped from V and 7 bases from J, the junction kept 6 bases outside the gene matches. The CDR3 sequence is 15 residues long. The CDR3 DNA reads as TGTGCCAGCAGTTACAAGAGCGGGGGGCTAAATGAGCAGTTCTTC. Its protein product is CASSYKSGGLNEQFF.

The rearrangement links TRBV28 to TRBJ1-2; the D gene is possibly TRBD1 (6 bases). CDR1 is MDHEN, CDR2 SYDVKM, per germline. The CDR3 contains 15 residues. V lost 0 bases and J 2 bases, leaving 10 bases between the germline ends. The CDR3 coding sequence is TGTGCCAGCAGTTTATGGGACAGCAGGAACTATGGCTACACCTTC. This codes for CASSLWDSRNYGYTF.

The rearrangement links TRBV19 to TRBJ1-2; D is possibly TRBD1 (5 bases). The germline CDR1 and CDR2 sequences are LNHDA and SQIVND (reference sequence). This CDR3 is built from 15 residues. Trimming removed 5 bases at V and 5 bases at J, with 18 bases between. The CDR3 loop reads CASSPTGGAIYGYTF. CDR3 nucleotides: TGTGCCAGTAGTCCAACGGGAGGGGCAATTTATGGCTACACCTTC.

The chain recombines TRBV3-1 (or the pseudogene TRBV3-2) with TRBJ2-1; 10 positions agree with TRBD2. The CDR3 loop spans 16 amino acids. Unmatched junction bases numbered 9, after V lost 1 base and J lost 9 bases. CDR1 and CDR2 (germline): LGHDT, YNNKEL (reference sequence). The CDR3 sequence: CASSQGATSGAGEQFF. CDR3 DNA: TGTGCCAGCAGCCAAGGCGCTACTAGCGGGGCGGGTGAGCAGTTCTTC.

Here the CDR3 DNA reads TGTGCCAGCAGCGGGGCCCCCAACAATGAGCAGTTCTTC. This sequence encodes CASSGAPNNEQFF. The chain uses TRBV9 and TRBJ2-1; no clear D. The germline V gene encodes CDR1 SGDLS and CDR2 YYNGEE. Trimming removed 3 bases at V and 5 bases at J, with 9 bases between. This CDR3 has 13 amino acids.

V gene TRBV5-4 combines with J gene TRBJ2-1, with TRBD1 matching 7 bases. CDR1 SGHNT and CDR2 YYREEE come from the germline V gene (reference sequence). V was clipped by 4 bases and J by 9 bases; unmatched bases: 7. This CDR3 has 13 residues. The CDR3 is CASSQTGISEQFF. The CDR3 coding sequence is TGTGCCAGCAGCCAGACAGGGATCAGTGAGCAGTTCTTC.

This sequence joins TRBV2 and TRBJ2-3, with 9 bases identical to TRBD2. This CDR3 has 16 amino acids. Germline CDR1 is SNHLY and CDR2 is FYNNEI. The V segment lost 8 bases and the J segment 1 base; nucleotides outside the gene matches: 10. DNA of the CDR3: TGTGCCAGCTTAACTGTAGCGGGGGTAGGCACAGATACGCAGTATTTT. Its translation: CASLTVAGVGTDTQYF.

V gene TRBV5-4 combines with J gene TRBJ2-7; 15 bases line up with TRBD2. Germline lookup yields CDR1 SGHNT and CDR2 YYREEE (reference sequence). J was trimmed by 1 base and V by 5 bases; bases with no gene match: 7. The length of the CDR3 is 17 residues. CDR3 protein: CASRPGLAGGGSYEQYF. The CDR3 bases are TGTGCCAGCAGACCGGGACTAGCGGGAGGAGGGTCCTACGAGCAGTACTTC.

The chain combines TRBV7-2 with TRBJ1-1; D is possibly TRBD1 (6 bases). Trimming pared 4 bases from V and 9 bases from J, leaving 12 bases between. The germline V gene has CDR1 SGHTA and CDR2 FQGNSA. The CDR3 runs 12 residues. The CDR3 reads CASSSDRLKAFF. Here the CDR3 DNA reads TGTGCCAGCAGCTCTGACAGGTTAAAAGCTTTCTTT.

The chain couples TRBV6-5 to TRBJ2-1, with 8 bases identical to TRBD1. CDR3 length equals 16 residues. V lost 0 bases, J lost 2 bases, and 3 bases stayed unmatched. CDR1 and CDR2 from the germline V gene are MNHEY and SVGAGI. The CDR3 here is CASSYSTGVAYNEQFF. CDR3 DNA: TGTGCCAGCAGTTACTCGACAGGGGTGGCCTACAATGAGCAGTTCTTC.

The chain's CDR3 is CASSAGQGGNTIYF. The CDR3 DNA is TGTGCCAGCAGTGCAGGACAGGGCGGAAACACCATATATTTT. The chain has TRBV7-2 and TRBJ1-3, with 8 bases matching TRBD1. Germline assignment: CDR1 SGHTA and CDR2 FQGNSA. V dropped 6 bases and J dropped 4; count of bases not matched to a gene: 5. CDR3 size: 14 residues.

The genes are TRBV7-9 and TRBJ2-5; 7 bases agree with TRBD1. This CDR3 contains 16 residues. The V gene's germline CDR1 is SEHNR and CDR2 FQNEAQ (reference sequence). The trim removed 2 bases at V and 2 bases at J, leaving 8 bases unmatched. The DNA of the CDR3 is TGTGCCAGCAGCTTACCCGGCAGGGGGAAGCAAGAGACCCAGTACTTC. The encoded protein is CASSLPGRGKQETQYF.

The CDR3: CASSVVAGGAYTGELFF. The CDR3 region has the DNA TGTGCCAGCAGCGTAGTGGCCGGGGGGGCATACACCGGGGAGCTGTTTTTT. The V gene is TRBV9, the J gene TRBJ2-2; TRBD2 matches at 8 bases. V lost 0 bases, J lost 3 bases, and 7 bases stayed unmatched. Germline V lookup: CDR1 SGDLS, CDR2 YYNGEE. The CDR3 extends over 17 amino acids.